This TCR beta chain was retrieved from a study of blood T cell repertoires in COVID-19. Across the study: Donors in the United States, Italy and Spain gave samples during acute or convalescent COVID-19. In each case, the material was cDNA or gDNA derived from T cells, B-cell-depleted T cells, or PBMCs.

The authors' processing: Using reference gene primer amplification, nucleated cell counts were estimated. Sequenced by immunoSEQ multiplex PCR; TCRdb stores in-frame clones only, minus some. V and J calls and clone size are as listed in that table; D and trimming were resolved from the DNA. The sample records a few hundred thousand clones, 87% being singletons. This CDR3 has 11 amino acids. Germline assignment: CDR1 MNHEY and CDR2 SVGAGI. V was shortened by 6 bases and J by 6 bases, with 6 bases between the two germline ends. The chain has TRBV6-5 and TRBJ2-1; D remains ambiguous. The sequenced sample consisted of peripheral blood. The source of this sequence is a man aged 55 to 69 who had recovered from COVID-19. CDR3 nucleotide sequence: TGTGCCAGCAGGAACACCAATGAGCAGTTCTTC. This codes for CASRNTNEQFF.